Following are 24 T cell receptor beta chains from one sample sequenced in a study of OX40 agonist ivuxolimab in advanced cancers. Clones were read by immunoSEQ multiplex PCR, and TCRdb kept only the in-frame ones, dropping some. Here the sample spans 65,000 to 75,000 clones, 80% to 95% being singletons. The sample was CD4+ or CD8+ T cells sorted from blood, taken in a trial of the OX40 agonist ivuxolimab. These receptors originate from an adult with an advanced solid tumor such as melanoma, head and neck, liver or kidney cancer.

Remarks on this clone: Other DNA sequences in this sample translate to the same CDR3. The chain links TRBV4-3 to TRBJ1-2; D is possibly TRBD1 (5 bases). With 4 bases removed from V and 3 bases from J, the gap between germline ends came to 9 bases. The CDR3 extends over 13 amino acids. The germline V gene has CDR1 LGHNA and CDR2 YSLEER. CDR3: CASSPGGDYGYTF. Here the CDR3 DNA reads TGCGCCAGCAGCCCTGGGGGAGACTATGGCTACACCTTC.

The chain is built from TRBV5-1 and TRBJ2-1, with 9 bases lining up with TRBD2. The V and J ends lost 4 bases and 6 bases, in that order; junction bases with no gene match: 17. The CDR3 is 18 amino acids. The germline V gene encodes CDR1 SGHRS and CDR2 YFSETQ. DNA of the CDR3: TGCGCCAGCAGCCCCGAGTCGGGGACTAGCATTTTTGGCAATGAGCAGTTCTTC. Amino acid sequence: CASSPESGTSIFGNEQFF.

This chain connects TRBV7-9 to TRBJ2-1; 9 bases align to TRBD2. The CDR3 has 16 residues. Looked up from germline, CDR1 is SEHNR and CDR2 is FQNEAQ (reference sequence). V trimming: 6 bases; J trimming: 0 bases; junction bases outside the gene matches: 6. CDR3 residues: CASRRLAESSYNEQFF. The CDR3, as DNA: TGTGCCAGCAGACGACTAGCGGAAAGCTCCTACAATGAGCAGTTCTTC. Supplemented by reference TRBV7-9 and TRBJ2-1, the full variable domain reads DTGVSQNPRHKITKRGQNVTFRCDPISEHNRLYWYRQTLGQGPEFLTYFQNEAQLEKSRLLSDRFSAERPKGSFSTLEIQRTEQGDSAMYLCASRRLAESSYNEQFFGPGTRLTVL.

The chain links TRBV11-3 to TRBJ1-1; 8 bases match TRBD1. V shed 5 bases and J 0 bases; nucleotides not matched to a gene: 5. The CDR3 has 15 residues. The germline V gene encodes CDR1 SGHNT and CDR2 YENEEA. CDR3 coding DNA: TGTGCCAGCAGCCCCGGACAGGGTTTGAACACTGAAGCTTTCTTT. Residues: CASSPGQGLNTEAFF.

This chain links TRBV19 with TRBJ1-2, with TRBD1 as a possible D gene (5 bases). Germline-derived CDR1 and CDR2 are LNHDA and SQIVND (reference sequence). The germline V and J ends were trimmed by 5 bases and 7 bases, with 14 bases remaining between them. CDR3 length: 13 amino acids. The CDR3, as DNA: TGTGCCAGTAGTTACACCCAGGGTCCTGGCTACACCTTC. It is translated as CASSYTQGPGYTF.

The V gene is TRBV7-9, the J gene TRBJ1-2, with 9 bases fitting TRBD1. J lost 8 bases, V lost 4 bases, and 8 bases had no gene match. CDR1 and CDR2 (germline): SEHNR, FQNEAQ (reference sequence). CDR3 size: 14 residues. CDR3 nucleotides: TGTGCCAGCAGCTCGGCCGGGACAGGGAGCGGCTACACCTTC. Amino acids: CASSSAGTGSGYTF.

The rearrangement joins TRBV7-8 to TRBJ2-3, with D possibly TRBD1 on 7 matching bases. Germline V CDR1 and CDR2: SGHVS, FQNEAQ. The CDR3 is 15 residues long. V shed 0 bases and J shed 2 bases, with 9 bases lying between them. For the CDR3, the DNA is TGTGCCAGCAGCTTAGCCAGGGGGGACACAGATACGCAGTATTTT. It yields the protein CASSLARGDTDTQYF.

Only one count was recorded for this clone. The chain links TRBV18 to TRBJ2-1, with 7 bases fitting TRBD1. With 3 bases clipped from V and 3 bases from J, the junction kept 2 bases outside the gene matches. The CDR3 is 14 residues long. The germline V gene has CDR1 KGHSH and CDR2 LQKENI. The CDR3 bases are TGTGCCAGCTCACCGAACAGGGGCTACAATGAGCAGTTCTTC. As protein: CASSPNRGYNEQFF.

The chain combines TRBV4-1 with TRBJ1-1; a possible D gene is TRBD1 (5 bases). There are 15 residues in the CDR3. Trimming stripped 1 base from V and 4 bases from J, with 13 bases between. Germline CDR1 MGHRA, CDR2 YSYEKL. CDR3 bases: TGCGCCAGCAGCCAAGGGGCAGGGCTGATCACTGAAGCTTTCTTT. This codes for CASSQGAGLITEAFF.

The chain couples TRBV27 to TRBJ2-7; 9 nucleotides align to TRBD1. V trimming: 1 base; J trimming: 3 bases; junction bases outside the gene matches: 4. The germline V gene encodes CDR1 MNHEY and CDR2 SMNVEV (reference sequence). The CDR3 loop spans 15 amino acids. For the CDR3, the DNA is TGTGCCAGCAGTTTATTAGGGACAGGGAACTACGAGCAGTACTTC. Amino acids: CASSLLGTGNYEQYF.

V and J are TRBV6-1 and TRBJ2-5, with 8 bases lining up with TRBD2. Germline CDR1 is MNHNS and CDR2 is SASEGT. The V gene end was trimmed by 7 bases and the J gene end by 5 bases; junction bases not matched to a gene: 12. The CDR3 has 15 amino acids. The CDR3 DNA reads TGTGCCAGCATCCCCGGGGGAAGCGGGAGTGAGACCCAGTACTTC. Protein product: CASIPGGSGSETQYF.

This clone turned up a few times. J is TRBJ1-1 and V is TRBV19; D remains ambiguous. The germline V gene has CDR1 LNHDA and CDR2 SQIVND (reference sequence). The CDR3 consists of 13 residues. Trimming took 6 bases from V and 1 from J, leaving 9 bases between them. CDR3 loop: CASRTDGNTEAFF. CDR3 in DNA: TGTGCCAGTAGAACAGACGGGAACACTGAAGCTTTCTTT.

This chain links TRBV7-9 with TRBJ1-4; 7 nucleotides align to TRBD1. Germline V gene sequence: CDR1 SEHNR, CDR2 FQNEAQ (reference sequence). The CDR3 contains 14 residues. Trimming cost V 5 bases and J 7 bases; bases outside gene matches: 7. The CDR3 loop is CASSLGQDGEKLFF. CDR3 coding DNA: TGTGCCAGCAGCCTTGGACAGGACGGTGAAAAACTGTTTTTT.

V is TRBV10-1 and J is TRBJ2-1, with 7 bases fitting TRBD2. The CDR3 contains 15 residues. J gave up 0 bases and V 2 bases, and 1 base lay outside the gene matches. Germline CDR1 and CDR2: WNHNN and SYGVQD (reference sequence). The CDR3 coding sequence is TGCGCCAGCAGTGAGGCGGGAGACTCCTACAATGAGCAGTTCTTC. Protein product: CASSEAGDSYNEQFF.

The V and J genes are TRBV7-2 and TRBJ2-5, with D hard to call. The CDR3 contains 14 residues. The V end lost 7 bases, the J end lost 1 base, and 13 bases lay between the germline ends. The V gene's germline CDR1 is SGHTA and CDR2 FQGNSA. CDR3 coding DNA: TGTGCCAGCATTCCGTCGCATTCCCAAGAGACCCAGTACTTC. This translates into CASIPSHSQETQYF. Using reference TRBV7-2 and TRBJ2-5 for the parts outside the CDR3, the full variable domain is GAGVSQSPSNKVTEKGKDVELRCDPISGHTALYWYRQSLGQGLEFLIYFQGNSAPDKSGLPSDRFSAERTGGSVSTLTIQRTQQEDSAVYLCASIPSHSQETQYFGPGTRLLVL.

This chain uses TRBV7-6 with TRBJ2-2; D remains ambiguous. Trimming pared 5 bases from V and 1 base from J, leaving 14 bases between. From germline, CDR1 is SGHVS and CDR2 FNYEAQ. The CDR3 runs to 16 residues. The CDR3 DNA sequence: TGTGCCAGCAGCCCCCTCGGAGTTGGGAACACCGGGGAGCTGTTTTTT. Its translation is CASSPLGVGNTGELFF. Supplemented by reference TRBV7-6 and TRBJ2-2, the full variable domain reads GAGVSQSPRYKVTKRGQDVALRCDPISGHVSLYWYRQALGQGPEFLTYFNYEAQQDKSGLPNDRFSAERPEGSISTLTIQRTEQRDSAMYRCASSPLGVGNTGELFFGEGSRLTVL.

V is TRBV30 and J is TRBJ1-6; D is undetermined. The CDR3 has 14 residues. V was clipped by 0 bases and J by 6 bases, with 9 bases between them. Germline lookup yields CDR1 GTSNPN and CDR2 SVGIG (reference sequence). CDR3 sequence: CAWSVTVGNSPLHF. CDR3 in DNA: TGTGCCTGGAGTGTAACAGTTGGTAATTCACCCCTCCACTTT.

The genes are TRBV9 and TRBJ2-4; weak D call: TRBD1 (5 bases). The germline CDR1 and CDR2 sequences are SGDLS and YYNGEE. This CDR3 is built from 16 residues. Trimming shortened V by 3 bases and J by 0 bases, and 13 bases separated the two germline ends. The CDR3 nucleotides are TGTGCCAGCAGCGCTACAGGCCCACTAGCCAAAAACATTCAGTACTTC. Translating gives CASSATGPLAKNIQYF.

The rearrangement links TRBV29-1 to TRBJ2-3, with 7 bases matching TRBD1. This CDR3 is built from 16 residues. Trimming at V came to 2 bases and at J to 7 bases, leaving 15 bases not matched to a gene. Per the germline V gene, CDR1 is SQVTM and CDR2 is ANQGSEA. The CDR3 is CSVEPWAGGNLNTQYF. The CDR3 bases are TGCAGCGTTGAACCGTGGGCAGGGGGAAACCTAAATACGCAGTATTTT.

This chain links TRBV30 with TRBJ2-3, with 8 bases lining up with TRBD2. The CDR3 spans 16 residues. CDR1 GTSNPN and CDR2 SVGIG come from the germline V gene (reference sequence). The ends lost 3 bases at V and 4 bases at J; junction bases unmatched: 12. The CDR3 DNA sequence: TGTGCCTGGAGGCGGGGGGAGGGCCTAGTTGCAGATACGCAGTATTTT. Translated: CAWRRGEGLVADTQYF.

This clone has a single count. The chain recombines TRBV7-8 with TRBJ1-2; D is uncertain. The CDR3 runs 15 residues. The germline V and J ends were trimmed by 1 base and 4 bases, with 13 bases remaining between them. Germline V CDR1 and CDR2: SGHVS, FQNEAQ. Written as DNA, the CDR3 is TGTGCCAGCAGCTTAGGGGCCAAGGACGGCTATGGCTACACCTTC. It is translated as CASSLGAKDGYGYTF.

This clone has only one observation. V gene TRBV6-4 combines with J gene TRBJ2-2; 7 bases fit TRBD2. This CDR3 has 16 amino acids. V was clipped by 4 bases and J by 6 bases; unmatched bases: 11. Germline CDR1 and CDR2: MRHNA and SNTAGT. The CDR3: CASSVGLVIGSGELFF. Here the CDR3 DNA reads TGTGCCAGCAGTGTTGGACTAGTGATCGGTTCCGGGGAGCTGTTTTTT.

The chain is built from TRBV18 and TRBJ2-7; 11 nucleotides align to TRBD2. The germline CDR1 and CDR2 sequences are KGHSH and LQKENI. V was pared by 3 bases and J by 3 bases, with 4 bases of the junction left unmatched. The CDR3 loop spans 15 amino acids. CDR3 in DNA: TGTGCCAGCTCACCGGGTAGCGGGAGGGTCTACGAGCAGTACTTC. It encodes CASSPGSGRVYEQYF. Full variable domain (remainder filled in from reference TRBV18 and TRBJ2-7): NAGVMQNPRHLVRRRGQEARLRCSPMKGHSHVYWYRQLPEEGLKFMVYLQKENIIDESGMPKERFSAEFPKEGPSILRIQQVVRGDSAAYFCASSPGSGRVYEQYFGPGTRLTVT.

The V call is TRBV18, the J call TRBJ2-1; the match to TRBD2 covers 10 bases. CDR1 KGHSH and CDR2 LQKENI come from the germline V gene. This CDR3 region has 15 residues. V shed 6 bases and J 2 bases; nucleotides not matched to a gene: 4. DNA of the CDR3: TGTGCCAGCTCTAAAGCGGGAGGGGCCTACAATGAGCAGTTCTTC. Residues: CASSKAGGAYNEQFF.